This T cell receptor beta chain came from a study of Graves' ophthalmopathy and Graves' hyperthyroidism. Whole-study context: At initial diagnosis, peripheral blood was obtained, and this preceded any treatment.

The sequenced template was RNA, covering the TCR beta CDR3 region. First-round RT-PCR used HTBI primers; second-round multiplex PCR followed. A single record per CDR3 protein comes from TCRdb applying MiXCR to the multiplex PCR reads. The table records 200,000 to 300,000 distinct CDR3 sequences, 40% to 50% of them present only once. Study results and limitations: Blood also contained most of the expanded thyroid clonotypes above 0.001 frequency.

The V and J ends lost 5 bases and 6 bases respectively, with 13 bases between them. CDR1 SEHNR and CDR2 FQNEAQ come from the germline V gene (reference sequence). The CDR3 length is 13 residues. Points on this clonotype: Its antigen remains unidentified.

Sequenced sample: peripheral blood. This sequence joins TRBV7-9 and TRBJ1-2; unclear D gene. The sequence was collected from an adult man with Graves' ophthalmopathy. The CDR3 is CASSPSGNHGYTF. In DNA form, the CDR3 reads TGTGCCAGCAGCCCGTCGGGAAATCATGGCTACACCTTC.